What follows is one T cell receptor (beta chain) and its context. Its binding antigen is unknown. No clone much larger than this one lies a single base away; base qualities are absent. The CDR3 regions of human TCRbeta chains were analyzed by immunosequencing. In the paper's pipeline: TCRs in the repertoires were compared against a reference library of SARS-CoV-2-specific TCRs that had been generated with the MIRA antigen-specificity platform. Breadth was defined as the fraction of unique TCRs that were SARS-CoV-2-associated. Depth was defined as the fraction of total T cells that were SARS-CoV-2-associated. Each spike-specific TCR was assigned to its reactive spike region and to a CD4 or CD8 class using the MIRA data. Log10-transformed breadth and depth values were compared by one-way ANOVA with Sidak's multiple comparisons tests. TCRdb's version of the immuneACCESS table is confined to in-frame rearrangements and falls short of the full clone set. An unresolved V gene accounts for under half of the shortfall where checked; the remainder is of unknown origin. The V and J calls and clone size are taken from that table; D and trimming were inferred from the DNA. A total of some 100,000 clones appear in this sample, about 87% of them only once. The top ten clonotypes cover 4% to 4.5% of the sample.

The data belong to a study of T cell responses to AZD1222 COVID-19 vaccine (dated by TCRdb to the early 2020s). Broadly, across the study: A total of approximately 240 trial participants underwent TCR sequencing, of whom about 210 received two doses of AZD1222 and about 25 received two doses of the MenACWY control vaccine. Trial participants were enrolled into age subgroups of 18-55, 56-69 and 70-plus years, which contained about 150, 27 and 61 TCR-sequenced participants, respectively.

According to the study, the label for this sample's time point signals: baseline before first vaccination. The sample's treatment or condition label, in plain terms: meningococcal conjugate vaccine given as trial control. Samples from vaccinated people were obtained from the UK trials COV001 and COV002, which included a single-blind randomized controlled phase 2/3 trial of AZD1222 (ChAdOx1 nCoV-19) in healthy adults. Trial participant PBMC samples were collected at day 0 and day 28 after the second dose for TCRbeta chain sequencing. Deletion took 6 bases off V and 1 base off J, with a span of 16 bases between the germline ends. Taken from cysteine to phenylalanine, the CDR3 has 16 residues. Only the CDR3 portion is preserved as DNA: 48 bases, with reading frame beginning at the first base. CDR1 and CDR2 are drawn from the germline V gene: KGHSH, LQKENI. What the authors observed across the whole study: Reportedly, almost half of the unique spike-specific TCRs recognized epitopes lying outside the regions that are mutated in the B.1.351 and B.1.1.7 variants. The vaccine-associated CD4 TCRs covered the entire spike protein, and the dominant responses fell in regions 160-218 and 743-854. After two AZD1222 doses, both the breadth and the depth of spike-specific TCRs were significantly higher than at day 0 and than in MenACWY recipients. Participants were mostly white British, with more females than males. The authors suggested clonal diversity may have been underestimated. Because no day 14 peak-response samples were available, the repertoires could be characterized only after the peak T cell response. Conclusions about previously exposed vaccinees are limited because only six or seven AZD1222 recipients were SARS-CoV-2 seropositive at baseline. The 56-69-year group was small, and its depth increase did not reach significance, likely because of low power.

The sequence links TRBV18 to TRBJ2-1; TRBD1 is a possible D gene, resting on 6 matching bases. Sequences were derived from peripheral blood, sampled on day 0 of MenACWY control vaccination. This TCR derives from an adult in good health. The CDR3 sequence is CASSRAGQGSYNEQFF. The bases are TGTGCCAGCTCCCGGGCAGGGCAGGGGTCCTACAATGAGCAGTTCTTC.